One and the same sample provided the 16 T cell receptor beta chains below, sequenced in a study of blood T cell repertoires in COVID-19. The repertoire was sequenced with immunoSEQ multiplex PCR; TCRdb's copy has only in-frame clones and lacks some. Here the sample spans around 160,000 clones, approximately 83% being singletons. Material for sequencing was PBMCs or T cells enriched from blood (not recorded which). These receptor sequences come from a woman aged 55-70 years who had recovered from COVID-19.

CDR3 DNA sequence: TGCAGCGCTGGGGACAGGGTTTCCTACGAGCAGTACTTC. This sequence encodes CSAGDRVSYEQYF. The chain has TRBV29-1 and TRBJ2-7; TRBD1 matches at 9 bases. This CDR3 has 13 amino acids. CDR1 and CDR2 from the germline V gene are SQVTM and ANQGSEA. With V trimmed by 7 bases and J by 1 base, 5 bases remained unmatched.

The V call is TRBV5-6, the J call TRBJ1-2; no clear D. CDR1 and CDR2 (germline): SGHDT, YYEEEE. Trimming took off 0 bases at V and 8 bases at J, with 11 bases between the two ends. The CDR3 is made up of 13 amino acids. CDR3 nucleotide sequence: TGTGCCAGCAGCTTGGCCGGAGGAGGGGGCTACACCTTC. It codes for CASSLAGGGGYTF.

The chain carries TRBV29-1 and TRBJ2-7, with a possible D match to TRBD2 (5 bases). V was trimmed by 4 bases and J by 0 bases, leaving 13 bases between them. CDR1 SQVTM and CDR2 ANQGSEA come from the germline V gene. The length of the CDR3 is 14 residues. The CDR3 sequence is CSVGVALSSYEQYF. CDR3 in DNA: TGCAGCGTTGGGGTAGCGTTGAGCTCCTACGAGCAGTACTTC.

This rearrangement joins TRBV5-1 to TRBJ1-2; 8 bases are a match to TRBD1. Germline assignment: CDR1 SGHRS and CDR2 YFSETQ. The CDR3 is made up of 15 amino acids. V trimming: 2 bases; J trimming: 6 bases; junction bases outside the gene matches: 9. CDR3 sequence: CASSFSGQGLNGYTF. The CDR3 nucleotides are TGCGCCAGCAGCTTCTCAGGACAGGGTTTAAATGGCTACACCTTC.

CDR3 sequence: CAITKQVNTEAFF. CDR3 DNA: TGTGCCATCACCAAACAGGTAAACACTGAAGCTTTCTTT. V is TRBV10-3 and J is TRBJ1-1; possible D gene TRBD1, 5 bases. Germline V gives CDR1 ENHRY, CDR2 SYGVKD. There are 13 residues in the CDR3. V was cut by 7 bases and J by 2 bases, with 11 bases left in between.

This clone was seen many times. The chain uses TRBV5-6 and TRBJ1-4, with TRBD1 matching 7 bases. Germline V gene lookup returns CDR1 SGHDT and CDR2 YYEEEE. CDR3 length: 14 residues. V shed 5 bases and J 5 bases; nucleotides not matched to a gene: 6. This CDR3 reads CASSAGTVNEKLFF. The CDR3 DNA reads as TGTGCCAGCAGTGCCGGGACAGTCAATGAAAAACTGTTTTTT.

The CDR3 nucleotides read TGTGCCAGCAGCTATGGTGCTGAGGTCAATGAGCAGTTCTTC. Protein product: CASSYGAEVNEQFF. The chain combines TRBV11-2 with TRBJ2-1; D not resolved. The V end lost 4 bases, the J end lost 6 bases, and 13 bases lay between the germline ends. Germline CDR1 and CDR2: SGHAT and FQNNGV. The CDR3 is 14 residues long. The full variable domain, with the rest looked up from reference TRBV11-2 and TRBJ2-1, is EAGVAQSPRYKIIEKRQSVAFWCNPISGHATLYWYQQILGQGPKLLIQFQNNGVVDDSQLPKDRFSAERLKGVDSTLKIQPAKLEDSAVYLCASSYGAEVNEQFFGPGTRLTVL.

The V gene is TRBV3-1 (or the pseudogene TRBV3-2), the J gene TRBJ1-2; D not certain. The CDR3 length is 17 residues. V shed 0 bases and J shed 7 bases, with 21 bases lying between them. CDR1 is LGHDT and CDR2 is YNNKEL in the germline V gene (reference sequence). CDR3 coding DNA: TGTGCCAGCAGCCAAGATTTCCTTACGGGAGTCGGGCCTGGCTACACCTTC. It encodes CASSQDFLTGVGPGYTF.

V gene TRBV6-5 combines with J gene TRBJ2-7; the match to TRBD1 covers 7 bases. J lost 4 bases, V lost 2 bases, and 2 bases had no gene match. This CDR3 region has 13 residues. From germline, CDR1 is MNHEY and CDR2 SVGAGI. CDR3: CASSYRGPYEQYF. The CDR3 nucleotides are TGTGCCAGCAGTTACAGGGGGCCGTACGAGCAGTACTTC.

The gene calls are TRBV7-2 and TRBJ2-1, with D maybe TRBD2 (5 bases). The CDR3 is 15 residues long. V was cut by 6 bases and J by 0 bases, with 12 bases left in between. CDR1 is SGHTA and CDR2 is FQGNSA in the germline V gene. CDR3 residues: CASRVAFSSYNEQFF. CDR3 sequence (DNA): TGTGCCAGCAGGGTAGCGTTCAGCTCCTACAATGAGCAGTTCTTC. Looking up the rest from reference TRBV7-2 and TRBJ2-1 gives the full variable domain: GAGVSQSPSNKVTEKGKDVELRCDPISGHTALYWYRQSLGQGLEFLIYFQGNSAPDKSGLPSDRFSAERTGGSVSTLTIQRTQQEDSAVYLCASRVAFSSYNEQFFGPGTRLTVL.

This chain uses TRBV28 with TRBJ2-3, with TRBD2 matching 10 bases. Per the germline V gene, CDR1 is MDHEN and CDR2 is SYDVKM. This CDR3 has 15 amino acids. V lost 2 bases, J lost 4 bases, and 3 bases stayed unmatched. DNA for the CDR3: TGTGCCAGCAGTTTAAGCGGGAGGGAGGCAGATACGCAGTATTTT. Encoded protein: CASSLSGREADTQYF.

V gene TRBV7-2 combines with J gene TRBJ2-7; D is possibly TRBD2 (5 bases). Trimming took off 0 bases at V and 5 bases at J, with 14 bases between the two ends. The CDR3 totals 15 residues. Per the germline V gene, CDR1 is SGHTA and CDR2 is FQGNSA. Here the CDR3 reads CASSLAAGDWDEQYF. CDR3 nucleotide sequence: TGTGCCAGCAGCTTAGCGGCCGGGGATTGGGACGAGCAGTACTTC.

This clone was observed a single time. The V gene is TRBV27, the J gene TRBJ1-2, with 9 bases lining up with TRBD1. V was pared by 3 bases and J by 6 bases, with 2 bases of the junction left unmatched. This CDR3 contains 13 residues. Germline CDR1 and CDR2: MNHEY and SMNVEV (reference sequence). The CDR3 protein is CASSFWTGDGYTF. As DNA, the CDR3 is TGTGCCAGCAGTTTCTGGACAGGGGATGGCTACACCTTC.

The chain has TRBV6-5 and TRBJ2-3; 9 bases are shared with TRBD1. The CDR3 extends over 15 amino acids. Trimming took 7 bases from V and 5 from J; bases not matched to a gene: 10. The V gene's germline CDR1 is MNHEY and CDR2 SVGAGI. CDR3 sequence reads: CASISGGQGEDTQYF. DNA for the CDR3: TGTGCCAGCATTTCGGGGGGACAGGGAGAAGATACGCAGTATTTT.

J is TRBJ1-2 and V is TRBV9; no clear D. With 4 bases removed from V and 2 bases from J, the gap between germline ends came to 12 bases. The CDR3 is 14 amino acids. In germline, CDR1 is SGDLS, CDR2 YYNGEE. Here the CDR3 reads CASSHSTANYGYTF. CDR3 DNA sequence: TGTGCCAGCAGCCACAGTACAGCAAACTATGGCTACACCTTC.

This clone was detected only once. The chain uses TRBV5-1 and TRBJ2-6; the D gene is possibly TRBD1 (5 bases). V was shortened by 3 bases and J by 0 bases, with 16 bases between the two germline ends. CDR3 length equals 18 residues. Germline V gives CDR1 SGHRS, CDR2 YFSETQ. The CDR3 is CASSSSADTFSGANVLTF. In DNA, the CDR3 is TGCGCCAGCAGCTCTTCCGCGGACACATTCTCTGGGGCCAACGTCCTGACTTTC.